One sample yielded the 21 T cell receptor beta chains listed below, sequenced in a study of blood T cells in healthy people across ages. A J-beta primer mix and a sample-barcoded 5' primer were used in a second PCR of about 6 to 12 cycles. TCRdb redid the calling of the 5' RACE reads with MiXCR, one entry per CDR3 protein. The sample includes 1,300,000 or so distinct CDR3 sequences, around 59% of them seen just once. Sequencing used blood. The receptors were sampled from a man between 18 and 35 years old in good health.

A few counts support this clonotype. The rearrangement links TRBV6-1 to TRBJ1-4, with D unclear. The germline V gene has CDR1 MNHNS and CDR2 SASEGT. The CDR3 runs to 15 residues. Trimming pared 2 bases from V and 7 bases from J, leaving 14 bases between. CDR3 coding DNA: TGTGCCAGCAGTGAAATTGGCAGTGAGGCTGAAAAACTGTTTTTT. Translated: CASSEIGSEAEKLFF.

This clonotype was seen more than once but under ten times. The chain employs TRBV4-1 and TRBJ1-6, with a tentative D call TRBD1 (5 bases). The CDR3 contains 15 residues. Trimming left V 3 bases short and J 10 bases short, with 16 bases between. The germline gives CDR1 MGHRA, CDR2 YSYEKL. CDR3 in DNA: TGCGCCAGCAGCCAGAGAGGAACAGGACGATCACCCCTCCACTTT. Its translation is CASSQRGTGRSPLHF.

This rearrangement joins TRBV3-1 to TRBJ2-1; 8 nucleotides line up with TRBD2. The J segment lost 3 bases and the V segment lost 4 bases, leaving 11 bases of the junction unmatched. Germline V gene lookup returns CDR1 LGHDT and CDR2 YNNKEL (reference sequence). The CDR3 totals 17 residues. The CDR3 DNA sequence: TGTGCCAGCAGCCTAACCATACTAGCGGAGTACTACAATGAGCAGTTCTTC. Amino acid sequence: CASSLTILAEYYNEQFF.

The chain has TRBV20-1 and TRBJ2-1; no firm D call. The CDR3 is 13 residues long. V was cut by 3 bases and J by 8 bases, with 14 bases left in between. Germline lookup yields CDR1 DFQATT and CDR2 SNEGSKA (reference sequence). Written as DNA, the CDR3 is TGCAGTGCTAGCTTCTTGAATTGGGATGAGCAGTTCTTC. Residues: CSASFLNWDEQFF.

This sequence joins TRBV20-1 and TRBJ2-5, with 10 bases lining up with TRBD2. V shed 3 bases and J 5 bases; nucleotides not matched to a gene: 9. Per the germline V gene, CDR1 is DFQATT and CDR2 is SNEGSKA (reference sequence). The CDR3 contains 15 residues. This CDR3 reads CSASRRGLAFETQYF. The CDR3 bases are TGCAGTGCTAGCCGGCGGGGACTAGCGTTTGAGACCCAGTACTTC.

The V call is TRBV27, the J call TRBJ2-2; maybe TRBD2 (5 bases). CDR1 is MNHEY, CDR2 SMNVEV, per germline (reference sequence). The CDR3 loop spans 14 amino acids. Trimming took 2 bases from V and 4 from J, leaving 8 bases between them. CDR3 sequence: CASSLAGVTGELFF. CDR3 DNA sequence: TGTGCCAGCAGTTTAGCCGGGGTCACCGGGGAGCTGTTTTTT.

This sequence joins TRBV27 and TRBJ2-1, with 7 bases identical to TRBD2. CDR3 length equals 13 residues. CDR1 is MNHEY, CDR2 SMNVEV, per germline (reference sequence). Trimming removed 5 bases from V and 8 bases from J; junction bases left unmatched: 6. The CDR3 region is CASSPSTSYEQFF. The CDR3 DNA sequence: TGTGCCAGCAGTCCCTCGACTAGCTATGAGCAGTTCTTC.

V and J are TRBV20-1 and TRBJ2-7; either TRBD1 or TRBD2 may fit D (6 bases each). This CDR3 spans 17 amino acids. The germline CDR1 and CDR2 sequences are DFQATT and SNEGSKA (reference sequence). Trimming cost V 4 bases and J 7 bases, with 29 bases left between them. The DNA for the CDR3 is TGCAGTGCTAACCCGATGCAAGGGGGGCCCAATGGGGGAGAGCAGTACTTC. Protein: CSANPMQGGPNGGEQYF.

This clonotype turned up a few times. The rearrangement links TRBV4-1 to TRBJ2-3; 13 bases are shared with TRBD2. The CDR3 contains 16 residues. Trimming removed 3 bases from V and 5 bases from J; junction bases left unmatched: 5. Germline V lookup: CDR1 MGHRA, CDR2 YSYEKL. CDR3 coding DNA: TGCGCCAGCAGCCACGGACTAGCGGGAGCAAAAGATACGCAGTATTTT. Its translation: CASSHGLAGAKDTQYF.

The chain employs TRBV28 and TRBJ2-3, with D perhaps matching TRBD1 or TRBD2 (5 bases each). Germline CDR1 MDHEN, CDR2 SYDVKM. V was cut by 3 bases and J by 4 bases, with 14 bases left in between. CDR3 size: 15 residues. CDR3 coding DNA: TGTGCCAGCAGTTTCTGGCGGACGGGGCCAGATACGCAGTATTTT. Protein product: CASSFWRTGPDTQYF.

V usage is TRBV29-1 and J usage is TRBJ1-1; D is unclear. The CDR3 covers 13 residues. CDR1 and CDR2 (germline): SQVTM, ANQGSEA. Trimming took off 6 bases at V and 4 bases at J, with 15 bases between the two ends. CDR3 in amino acids: CSVWGLQPTEAFF. CDR3 DNA sequence: TGCAGCGTCTGGGGTTTACAACCCACTGAAGCTTTCTTT.

This chain uses TRBV3-1 with TRBJ1-5, with TRBD1 identical over 9 bases. With 5 bases clipped from V and 0 bases from J, the junction kept 11 bases outside the gene matches. CDR1 is LGHDT and CDR2 is YNNKEL in the germline V gene (reference sequence). The CDR3 runs 18 residues. This CDR3 reads CASSWGDRAQYSNQPQHF. The CDR3 coding sequence is TGTGCCAGCAGCTGGGGGGACAGGGCTCAATATAGCAATCAGCCCCAGCATTTT. The whole variable domain, remainder taken from reference TRBV3-1 and TRBJ1-5, is DTAVSQTPKYLVTQMGNDKSIKCEQNLGHDTMYWYKQDSKKFLKIMFSYNNKELIINETVPNRFSPKSPDKAHLNLHINSLELGDSAVYFCASSWGDRAQYSNQPQHFGDGTRLSIL.

The chain has TRBV3-1 and TRBJ2-5, with TRBD2 identical over 14 bases. The DNA matches TRBJ2-4 better at its end, which makes the J call doubtful. Germline V gene lookup returns CDR1 LGHDT and CDR2 YNNKEL (reference sequence). This CDR3 contains 20 residues. CDR3 sequence: CASSQAPGTSGRGDKNIQYF. CDR3 in DNA: TGTGCCAGCAGCCAAGCACCCGGGACTAGCGGGAGAGGGGACAAAAACATTCAGTACTTC.

This chain joins TRBV25-1 and TRBJ1-4; D call uncertain. V gave up 1 base and J gave up 8 bases, with 14 bases separating them. This CDR3 contains 15 residues. Per germline, CDR1 MGHDK and CDR2 SYGVNS. The CDR3 is CASSEFMGIGEKLFF. DNA for the CDR3: TGTGCCAGCAGTGAATTTATGGGGATTGGCGAAAAACTGTTTTTT.

The gene calls are TRBV7-9 and TRBJ1-6, with unresolved D. Germline V CDR1 and CDR2: SEHNR, FQNEAQ (reference sequence). The CDR3 sequence is 15 residues long. V was shortened by 5 bases and J by 7 bases, with 15 bases between the two germline ends. The CDR3 protein is CASSLGSSSNSPLHF. CDR3 coding DNA: TGTGCCAGCAGCCTAGGATCCTCCTCAAATTCACCCCTCCACTTT.

The chain couples TRBV9 to TRBJ2-5, with a weak D call TRBD2 (6 bases). Germline CDR1 is SGDLS and CDR2 is YYNGEE. V lost 4 bases, J lost 1 base, and 14 bases lay in between. The CDR3 is 15 residues long. In nucleotides, the CDR3 is TGTGCCAGCAGCCTAACCCCACTAGCCCAAGAGACCCAGTACTTC. It encodes CASSLTPLAQETQYF.

The rearrangement uses TRBV6-2 or TRBV6-3 and TRBJ2-1; D could derive from TRBD1 or TRBD2 (5 bases each). The germline gives CDR1 MNHEY, CDR2 SVGEGT. The CDR3 extends over 15 amino acids. The V gene lost 5 bases and the J gene lost 0 bases, with 11 bases spanning the gap. This CDR3 reads CASSTGPSSYNEQFF. The DNA for the CDR3 is TGTGCCAGCAGTACGGGGCCAAGCTCCTACAATGAGCAGTTCTTC.

The V call is TRBV2, the J call TRBJ2-5, with 10 nucleotides matching TRBD2. In germline, CDR1 is SNHLY, CDR2 FYNNEI. The V gene end was trimmed by 3 bases and the J gene end by 4 bases; junction bases not matched to a gene: 8. The CDR3 spans 16 residues. Here the CDR3 DNA reads TGTGCCAGCAGTGAGAGTTTAGCGGGGGGCCCAGAGACCCAGTACTTC. This translates into CASSESLAGGPETQYF.

The rearrangement links TRBV4-2 to TRBJ2-1; TRBD1 aligns across 8 bases. The CDR3 extends over 15 amino acids. Trimming removed 3 bases from V and 3 bases from J; junction bases left unmatched: 4. CDR1 and CDR2 from the germline V gene are LGHNA and YNFKEQ. CDR3 bases: TGTGCCAGCAGCCAGAATACAGGGGGCTACAATGAGCAGTTCTTC. It is translated as CASSQNTGGYNEQFF.

This clonotype was seen more than once but under ten times. The V gene is TRBV7-2, the J gene TRBJ2-7, with D perhaps matching TRBD2 (5 bases). Trimming removed 2 bases from V and 5 bases from J, with 13 bases in between. Germline-derived CDR1 and CDR2 are SGHTA and FQGNSA. This CDR3 is 14 amino acids long. CDR3 sequence (DNA): TGTGCCAGCAGCTTACGGGGATCCCTCCACGAGCAGTACTTC. Amino acids: CASSLRGSLHEQYF.

This clonotype has a handful of counts. The chain recombines TRBV10-3 with TRBJ1-4; D possibly corresponds to TRBD1 (5 bases). Germline CDR1 reads ENHRY; CDR2 reads SYGVKD. Trimming removed 2 bases from V and 8 bases from J, with 12 bases in between. The CDR3 is 14 amino acids. CDR3 in DNA: TGTGCCATCAGTGAGGAGGGGCAACGGGAAAAACTGTTTTTT. Protein product: CAISEEGQREKLFF.